This TCR beta chain derives from a study of T cells after yellow fever vaccination. Study information: The SMART-Seq v4 Ultra Low Input method served to prepare the low-cell-number fractions. Regarding the study as a whole: Post-booster repertoires again held most primary-vaccination clones (approximately 96% CD4, 88% CD8). Highly abundant clonotypes carried over from the bulk population could end up in FACS-sorted repertoires as contaminants.

This clonotype has only a few counts. What it binds is unknown. After removal of 3 bases from V and 1 base from J, the junction contained 10 bases not matched to a gene. Germline values: CDR1 KGHDR, CDR2 SFDVKD. This CDR3 is built from 17 residues. The authors made TCR cDNA by 5'RACE template switching, adding a universal primer site and UMIs. MiXCR, applied by TCRdb to the 5' RACE reads, yields one record per CDR3 protein. The top ten hold over 15% of the sample, which has a few hundred thousand distinct CDR3 sequences, approximately 19% seen once. This sequence was found in a man younger than 35 who received the YFV17D yellow fever vaccine. Sequencing was performed on PBMCs, taken before the yellow fever booster vaccination. The chain is built from TRBV24-1 and TRBJ1-1; the match to TRBD1 covers 7 bases. The CDR3 reads CATSDRLVGQQNTEAFF. As DNA, the CDR3 is TGTGCCACCAGTGATCGCCTCGTGGGACAGCAGAACACTGAAGCTTTCTTT.